Sequencing of this TCR beta chain was carried out in a study of blood T cell repertoires in COVID-19. Whole-study context: Sample material is recorded as cDNA or gDNA derived from T cells, B-cell-depleted T cells, or PBMCs.

Profiling relied on immunoSEQ multiplex PCR, and the TCRdb table lists in-frame clones only, not all of them. The table has under 300,000 clones, approximately 80% seen once. This clone was recorded only once. Sequencing was performed on peripheral blood. This TCR derives from a young woman with acute or convalescent COVID-19.

The CDR3 protein is CASSQPGQGALSNQPQHF. CDR3 in DNA: TGTGCCAGTAGTCAACCTGGACAGGGGGCATTGAGCAATCAGCCCCAGCATTTT. The chain recombines TRBV19 with TRBJ1-5; TRBD1 aligns across 11 bases. Germline V CDR1 and CDR2: LNHDA, SQIVND (reference sequence). J gave up 1 base and V 5 bases, and 10 bases lay outside the gene matches. This CDR3 has 18 residues.